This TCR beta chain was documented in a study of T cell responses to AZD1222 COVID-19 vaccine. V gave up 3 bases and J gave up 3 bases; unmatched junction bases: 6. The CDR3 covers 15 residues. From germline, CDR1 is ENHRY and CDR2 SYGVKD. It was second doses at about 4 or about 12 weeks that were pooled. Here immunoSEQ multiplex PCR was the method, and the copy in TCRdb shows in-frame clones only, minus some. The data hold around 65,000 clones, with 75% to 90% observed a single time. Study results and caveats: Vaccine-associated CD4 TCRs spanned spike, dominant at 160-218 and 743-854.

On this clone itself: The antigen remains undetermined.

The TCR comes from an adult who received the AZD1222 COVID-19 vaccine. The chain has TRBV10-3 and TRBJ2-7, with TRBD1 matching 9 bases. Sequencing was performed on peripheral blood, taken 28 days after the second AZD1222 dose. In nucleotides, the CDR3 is TGTGCCATCAGTGACCCGGGACAGGGAAACTACGAGCAGTACTTC. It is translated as CAISDPGQGNYEQYF.